These 4 T cell receptor beta chains came from one sample sequenced in a study of T-cell memory formation after mild COVID-19. In TCRdb, the 5' RACE reads were re-called with MiXCR into one record per CDR3 protein. Of around 150,000 distinct CDR3 sequences in the sample, around 13% were seen once. Sequencing was done on a sample of PBMCs or a T cell subset sorted from them (not recorded which). The receptor set was obtained from an adult woman who had mild COVID-19 (a few samples of this study predate the infection). Cell type and time point are not known.

The sample holds a few counts of this clonotype. The chain carries TRBV24-1 and TRBJ2-5, with TRBD2 matching 9 bases. The CDR3 is made up of 21 amino acids. Trimming at V came to 0 bases and at J to 5 bases, leaving 21 bases not matched to a gene. CDR1 and CDR2 from the germline V gene are KGHDR and SFDVKD. CDR3 sequence (DNA): TGTGCCACCAGTGATTTGATGAGGTTGGGGCCTAGCGGGGATCTTCAGGAGACCCAGTACTTC. Translated: CATSDLMRLGPSGDLQETQYF.

Worth noting for this clonotype: The junction does not match germline at one end; this may be a read error. The chain carries TRBV9 and TRBJ2-7, with 8 bases lining up with TRBD1. The germline V gene encodes CDR1 SGDLS and CDR2 YYNGEE. The CDR3 contains 17 residues. The CDR3 sequence is CVSINTFRTGPSYEQYF. CDR3 bases: TGTGTCAGCATCAACACTTTCCGGACAGGGCCTTCCTACGAGCAGTACTTC.

This clonotype was counted only a few times. The chain's CDR3 is CASSPWDTGELFF. CDR3 coding DNA: TGTGCCAGCAGCCCCTGGGACACCGGGGAGCTGTTTTTT. The V call is TRBV9, the J call TRBJ2-2; D ambiguous. Per the germline V gene, CDR1 is SGDLS and CDR2 is YYNGEE. The CDR3 loop spans 13 amino acids. Trimming cost V 4 bases and J 3 bases, with 7 bases left between them.

This chain joins TRBV7-9 and TRBJ2-5; D may be TRBD1 or TRBD2 (5 bases each). CDR1 is SEHNR and CDR2 is FQNEAQ in the germline V gene (reference sequence). Trimming stripped 4 bases from V and 4 bases from J, with 16 bases between. This CDR3 comprises 15 residues. CDR3 region: CASSSGPGAGETQYF. The CDR3 DNA reads TGTGCCAGCAGCTCTGGACCCGGGGCGGGAGAGACCCAGTACTTC.